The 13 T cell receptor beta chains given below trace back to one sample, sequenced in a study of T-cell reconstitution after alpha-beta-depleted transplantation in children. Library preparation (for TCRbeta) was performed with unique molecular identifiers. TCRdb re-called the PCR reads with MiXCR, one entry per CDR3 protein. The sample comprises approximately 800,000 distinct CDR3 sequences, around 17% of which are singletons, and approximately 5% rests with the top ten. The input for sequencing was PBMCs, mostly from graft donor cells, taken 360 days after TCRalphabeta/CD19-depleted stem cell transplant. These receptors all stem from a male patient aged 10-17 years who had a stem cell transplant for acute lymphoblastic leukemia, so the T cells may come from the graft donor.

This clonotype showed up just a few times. The chain's CDR3 is CASSSPQGLGAGYTF. The CDR3 DNA is TGTGCCAGCAGCTCACCGCAGGGGTTGGGCGCTGGCTACACCTTC. V and J are TRBV6-1 and TRBJ1-2; the D gene is possibly TRBD1 (6 bases). The V gene's germline CDR1 is MNHNS and CDR2 SASEGT. The CDR3 totals 15 residues. The germline V and J ends were trimmed by 6 bases and 7 bases, with 21 bases remaining between them.

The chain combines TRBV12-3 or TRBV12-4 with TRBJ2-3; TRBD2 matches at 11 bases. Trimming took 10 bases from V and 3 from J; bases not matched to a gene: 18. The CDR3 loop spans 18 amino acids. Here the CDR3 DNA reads TGTGCCATCTGGCTTACTAGCGGGAGAGTCGTGGGGACAGATACGCAGTATTTT. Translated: CAIWLTSGRVVGTDTQYF.

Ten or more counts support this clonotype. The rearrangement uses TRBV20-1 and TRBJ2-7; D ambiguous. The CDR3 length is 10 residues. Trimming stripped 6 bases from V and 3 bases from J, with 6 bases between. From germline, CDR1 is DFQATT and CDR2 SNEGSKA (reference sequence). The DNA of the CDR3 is TGCAGTGCATACTTCTACGAGCAGTACTTC. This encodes CSAYFYEQYF.

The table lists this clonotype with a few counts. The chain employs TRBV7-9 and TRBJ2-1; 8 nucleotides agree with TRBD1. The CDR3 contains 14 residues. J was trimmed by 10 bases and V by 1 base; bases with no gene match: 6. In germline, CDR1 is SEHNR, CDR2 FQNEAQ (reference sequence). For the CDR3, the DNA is TGTGCCAGCAGCTTAGGCCCAGGGGGCTGGGAGCAGTTCTTC. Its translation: CASSLGPGGWEQFF.

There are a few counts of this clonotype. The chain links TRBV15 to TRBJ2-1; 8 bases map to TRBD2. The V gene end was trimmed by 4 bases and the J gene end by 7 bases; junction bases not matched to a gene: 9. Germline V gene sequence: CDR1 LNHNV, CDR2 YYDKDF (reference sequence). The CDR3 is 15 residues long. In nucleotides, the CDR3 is TGTGCCACCAGCAACGGACTAGCACTAACAAATGAGCAGTTCTTC. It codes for CATSNGLALTNEQFF.

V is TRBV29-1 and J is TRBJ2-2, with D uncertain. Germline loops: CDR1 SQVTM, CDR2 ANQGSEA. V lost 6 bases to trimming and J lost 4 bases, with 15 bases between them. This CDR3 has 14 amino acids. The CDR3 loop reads CSVPPKSGTGELFF. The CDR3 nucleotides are TGCAGCGTGCCCCCCAAATCCGGCACCGGGGAGCTGTTTTTT.

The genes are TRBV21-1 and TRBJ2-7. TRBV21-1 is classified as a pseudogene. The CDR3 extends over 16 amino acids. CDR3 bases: TGTGCCAGCAGCAAAGTTGCAAGCGGGGGCTCCTACGAGCAGTACTTC. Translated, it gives CASSKVASGGSYEQYF.

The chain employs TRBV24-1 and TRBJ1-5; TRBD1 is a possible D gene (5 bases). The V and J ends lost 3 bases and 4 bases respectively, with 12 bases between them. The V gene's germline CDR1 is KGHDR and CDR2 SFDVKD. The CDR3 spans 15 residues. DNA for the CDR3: TGTGCCACCAGTGATGGGACCTCTCGGAATCAGCCCCAGCATTTT. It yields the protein CATSDGTSRNQPQHF.

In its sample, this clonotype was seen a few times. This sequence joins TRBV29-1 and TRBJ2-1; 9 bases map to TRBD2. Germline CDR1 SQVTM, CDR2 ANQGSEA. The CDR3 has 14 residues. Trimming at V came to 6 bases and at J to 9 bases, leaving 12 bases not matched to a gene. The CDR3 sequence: CSVPPGTSRGEQFF. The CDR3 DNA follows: TGCAGCGTCCCTCCGGGGACTAGCCGGGGTGAGCAGTTCTTC.

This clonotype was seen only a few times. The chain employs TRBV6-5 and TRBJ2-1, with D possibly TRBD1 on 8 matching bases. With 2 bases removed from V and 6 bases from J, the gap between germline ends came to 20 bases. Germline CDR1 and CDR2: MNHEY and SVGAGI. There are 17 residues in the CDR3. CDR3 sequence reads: CASSYLAPNRGGNEQFF. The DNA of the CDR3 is TGTGCCAGCAGTTACCTGGCTCCGAACAGGGGGGGCAATGAGCAGTTCTTC.

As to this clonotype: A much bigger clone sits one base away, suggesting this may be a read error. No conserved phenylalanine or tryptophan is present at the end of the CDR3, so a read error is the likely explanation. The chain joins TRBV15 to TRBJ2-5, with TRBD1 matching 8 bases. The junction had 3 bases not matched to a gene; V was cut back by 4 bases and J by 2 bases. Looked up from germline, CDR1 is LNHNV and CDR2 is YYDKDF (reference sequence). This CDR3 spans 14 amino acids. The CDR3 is CATSKDRAQETQYV. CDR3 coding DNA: TGTGCCACCAGCAAGGACAGGGCACAAGAGACCCAGTACGTC.

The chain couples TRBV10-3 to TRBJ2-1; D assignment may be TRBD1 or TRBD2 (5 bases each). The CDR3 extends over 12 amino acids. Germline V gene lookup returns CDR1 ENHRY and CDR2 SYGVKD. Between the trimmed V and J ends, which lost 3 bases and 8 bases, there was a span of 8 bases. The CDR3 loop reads CAISDRDDEQFF. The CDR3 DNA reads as TGTGCCATCAGTGATCGGGACGATGAGCAGTTCTTC.

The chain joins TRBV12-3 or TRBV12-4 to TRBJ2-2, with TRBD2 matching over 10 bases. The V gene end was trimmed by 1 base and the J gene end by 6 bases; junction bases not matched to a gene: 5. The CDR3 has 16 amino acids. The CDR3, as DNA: TGTGCCAGCAGTTTAGGACTAGCGGGTAACGCCGGGGAGCTGTTTTTT. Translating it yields CASSLGLAGNAGELFF.